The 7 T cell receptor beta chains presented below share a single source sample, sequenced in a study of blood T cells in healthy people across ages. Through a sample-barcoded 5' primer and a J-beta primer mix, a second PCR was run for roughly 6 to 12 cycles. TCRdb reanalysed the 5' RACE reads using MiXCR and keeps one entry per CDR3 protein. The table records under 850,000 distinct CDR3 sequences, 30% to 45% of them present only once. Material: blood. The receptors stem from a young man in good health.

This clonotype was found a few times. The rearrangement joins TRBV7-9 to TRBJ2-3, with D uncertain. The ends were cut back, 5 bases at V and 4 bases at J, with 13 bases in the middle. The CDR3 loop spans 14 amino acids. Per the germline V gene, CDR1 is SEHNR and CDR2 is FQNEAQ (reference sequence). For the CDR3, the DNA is TGTGCCAGCAGCCCACCCTGGAACCCAGATACGCAGTATTTT. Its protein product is CASSPPWNPDTQYF.

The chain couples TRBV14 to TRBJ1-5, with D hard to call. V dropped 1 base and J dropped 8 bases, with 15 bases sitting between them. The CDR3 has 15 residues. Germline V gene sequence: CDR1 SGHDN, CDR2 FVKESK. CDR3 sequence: CASSQASRLVEPQHF. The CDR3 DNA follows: TGTGCCAGCAGCCAAGCTTCCCGGCTGGTTGAGCCCCAGCATTTT.

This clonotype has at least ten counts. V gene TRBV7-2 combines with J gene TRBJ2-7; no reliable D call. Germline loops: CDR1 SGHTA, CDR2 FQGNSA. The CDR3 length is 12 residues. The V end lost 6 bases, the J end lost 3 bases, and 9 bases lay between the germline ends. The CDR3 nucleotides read TGTGCCAGCAGTCCCGGTCTCTACGAGCAGTACTTC. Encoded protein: CASSPGLYEQYF.

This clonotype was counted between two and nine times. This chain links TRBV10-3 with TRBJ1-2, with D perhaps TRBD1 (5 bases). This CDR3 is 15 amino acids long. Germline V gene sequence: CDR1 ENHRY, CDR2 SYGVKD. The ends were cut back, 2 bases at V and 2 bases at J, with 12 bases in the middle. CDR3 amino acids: CAISETQGTNYGYTF. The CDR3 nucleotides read TGTGCCATCAGTGAGACGCAAGGGACCAACTATGGCTACACCTTC.

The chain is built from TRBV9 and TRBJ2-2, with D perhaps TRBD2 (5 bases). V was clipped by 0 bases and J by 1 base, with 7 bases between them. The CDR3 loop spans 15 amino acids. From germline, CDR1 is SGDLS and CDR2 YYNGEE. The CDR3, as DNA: TGTGCCAGCAGCGTAGTGGACTTGAACACCGGGGAGCTGTTTTTT. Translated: CASSVVDLNTGELFF.

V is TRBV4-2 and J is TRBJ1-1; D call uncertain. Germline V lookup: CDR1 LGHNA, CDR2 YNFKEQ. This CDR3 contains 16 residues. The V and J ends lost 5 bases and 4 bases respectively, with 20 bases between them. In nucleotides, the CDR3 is TGTGCCAGCAGCTCAACCCACGGACTGGTTTTCACTGAAGCTTTCTTT. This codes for CASSSTHGLVFTEAFF.

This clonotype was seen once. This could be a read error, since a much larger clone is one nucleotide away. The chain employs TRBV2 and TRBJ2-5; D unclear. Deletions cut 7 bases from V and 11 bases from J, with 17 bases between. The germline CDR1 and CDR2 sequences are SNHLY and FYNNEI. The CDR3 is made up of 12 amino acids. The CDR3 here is CASIGGRAEQYF. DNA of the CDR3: TGTGCCAGCATTGGTGGTCGTGCTGAGCAGTACTTC.